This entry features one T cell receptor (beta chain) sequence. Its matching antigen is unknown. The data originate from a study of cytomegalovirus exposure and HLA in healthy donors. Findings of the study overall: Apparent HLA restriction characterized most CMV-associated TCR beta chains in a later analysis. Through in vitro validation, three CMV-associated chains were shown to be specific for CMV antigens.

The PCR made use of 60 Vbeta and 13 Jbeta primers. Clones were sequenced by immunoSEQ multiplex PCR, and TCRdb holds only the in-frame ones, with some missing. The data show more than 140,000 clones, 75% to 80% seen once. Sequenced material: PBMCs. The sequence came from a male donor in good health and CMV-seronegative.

CDR3 protein: CAWSADVYGYTF. DNA of the CDR3: TGTGCCTGGAGCGCGGATGTCTATGGCTACACCTTC. The rearrangement joins TRBV30 to TRBJ1-2; unclear D gene. The CDR3 has 12 residues. Deletions cut 3 bases from V and 4 bases from J, with 9 bases between. Germline V lookup: CDR1 GTSNPN, CDR2 SVGIG (reference sequence).